A selection of T cell receptor beta chains follows, all from one sample in a study of Ad26.COV2.S vaccination and SARS-CoV-2 variants. Clones were sequenced by immunoSEQ multiplex PCR, and TCRdb holds only the in-frame ones, with some missing. In the table there are about 430,000 clones, 75% to 95% of which are singletons. The material was peripheral blood, obtained in a trial of Ad26.COV2.S vaccine versus placebo. These receptor sequences come from a person aged 18 to 59 who received the Ad26.COV2.S COVID-19 vaccine or a placebo. CDR3s include the opening cysteine and the closing phenylalanine or tryptophan. The D gene is left open where the match is weak. Size values are once, few and many counts, or a class for expanded clones, and some rows have none.

CDR3 protein	CDR3 DNA	V gene	clone size	D gene	J gene
CASSQSILDEQYF	TGTGCCAGCAGCCAATCAATCCTAGATGAGCAGTACTTC	TRBV14	NA	NA	TRBJ2-7
CASSLDRGGSVHEQFF	TGTGCCAGCAGCTTGGACAGGGGCGGGTCGGTCCATGAGCAGTTCTTC	TRBV5-6	NA	TRBD1	TRBJ2-1
CASSLGYSTGELFF	TGTGCCAGCAGCTTGGGATATTCCACCGGGGAGCTGTTTTTT	TRBV11-2	NA	NA	TRBJ2-2
CASSQEGTGVRLNTEAFF	TGCGCCAGCAGCCAAGAAGGGACAGGGGTTCGACTGAACACTGAAGCTTTCTTT	TRBV4-3	NA	TRBD1	TRBJ1-1
CASSPTDYEQYF	TGTGCCAGCTCACCGACAGATTATGAGCAGTACTTC	TRBV18	NA	NA	TRBJ2-7
CASSETSGSYNEQFF	TGTGCCAGCAGCGAAACTAGCGGGAGTTACAATGAGCAGTTCTTC	TRBV6-1	NA	TRBD2	TRBJ2-1
CASSQLTGNTGELFF	TGCGCCAGCAGCCAATTGACAGGGAACACCGGGGAGCTGTTTTTT	TRBV4-3	few	NA	TRBJ2-2
CASSREEANYGYTF	TGTGCCAGCAGTAGGGAGGAAGCTAACTATGGCTACACCTTC	TRBV6-5	NA	NA	TRBJ1-2
CASNSKTGRGYTEAFF	TGTGCCAGCAACTCTAAGACAGGGAGGGGATACACTGAAGCTTTCTTT	TRBV27	NA	TRBD1	TRBJ1-1
CASSLGGLAGGGLSTDTQYF	TGTGCCAGCAGCTTAGGGGGACTAGCGGGAGGAGGCCTTAGCACAGATACGCAGTATTTT	TRBV7-3	NA	TRBD2	TRBJ2-3
CSVERDTDTQYF	TGCAGCGTTGAACGGGATACAGATACGCAGTATTTT	TRBV29-1	NA	NA	TRBJ2-3